The entry below describes one T cell receptor beta chain. Original handling: Reference gene primer amplification gave nucleated cell count estimates. Generated by immunoSEQ multiplex PCR, the TCRdb table keeps only in-frame clones and is missing some. V and J calls and clone size are copied from that table; D and trimming were computed from the DNA. The sample carries approximately 75,000 clones, around 90% recorded once. This entry is derived from a study of blood T cell repertoires in COVID-19. In the study overall: Researchers got acute and convalescent COVID-19 samples from the United States, Italy and Spain. PBMCs, B-cell-depleted T cells, or T cells were the source of the cDNA or gDNA that made up the material.

Sequences were obtained from peripheral blood. The source of this sequence is a human donor in a cohort sampled during active COVID-19.

CDR3 protein: CASKLGLKDYGYTF. The DNA for the CDR3 is TGTGCCAGCAAATTGGGCCTTAAAGACTATGGCTACACCTTC. The J gene is TRBJ1-2, the V gene TRBV6-5; D is uncertain. Per germline, CDR1 MNHEY and CDR2 SVGAGI. CDR3 length equals 14 residues. V shed 7 bases and J shed 3 bases, with 15 bases lying between them.